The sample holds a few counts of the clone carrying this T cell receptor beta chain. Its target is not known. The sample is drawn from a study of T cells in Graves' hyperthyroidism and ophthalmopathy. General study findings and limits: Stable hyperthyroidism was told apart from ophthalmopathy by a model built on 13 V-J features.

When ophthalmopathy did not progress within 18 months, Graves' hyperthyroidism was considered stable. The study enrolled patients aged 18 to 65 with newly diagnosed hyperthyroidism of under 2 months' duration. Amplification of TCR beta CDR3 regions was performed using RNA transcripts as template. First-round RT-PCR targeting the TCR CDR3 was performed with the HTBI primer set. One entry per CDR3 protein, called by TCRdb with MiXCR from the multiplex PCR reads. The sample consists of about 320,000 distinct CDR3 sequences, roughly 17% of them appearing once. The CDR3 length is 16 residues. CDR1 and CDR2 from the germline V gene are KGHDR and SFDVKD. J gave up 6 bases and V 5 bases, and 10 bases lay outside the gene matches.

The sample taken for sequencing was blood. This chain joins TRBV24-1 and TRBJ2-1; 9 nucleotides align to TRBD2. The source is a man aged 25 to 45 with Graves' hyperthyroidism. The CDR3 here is CATSGTTSGAFNEQFF. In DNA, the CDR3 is TGTGCCACCAGTGGTACGACTAGCGGAGCCTTCAATGAGCAGTTCTTC.